Presented here are 29 T cell receptor beta chains from one specimen sequenced in a study of neurological immune-mediated disorders. MiXCR, run by TCRdb on the 5' RACE reads, gives a single entry per CDR3 protein. This table holds some 66,000 distinct CDR3 sequences, around 3.1% found once. The sequencing input was PBMCs. These receptors were collected from a man in his forties or fifties with multiple sclerosis.

This clonotype was picked up many times. The rearrangement links TRBV7-2 to TRBJ1-2; 7 bases are a match to TRBD1. This CDR3 spans 14 amino acids. The V gene's germline CDR1 is SGHTA and CDR2 FQGNSA. Trimming cost V 4 bases and J 4 bases; bases outside gene matches: 6. The CDR3 DNA reads TGTGCCAGCAGCTCTAAGACAGGGATCTATGGCTACACCTTC. Translated: CASSSKTGIYGYTF.

This clonotype appeared many times. The V call is TRBV18, the J call TRBJ1-4, with D hard to call. The CDR3 has 13 amino acids. Germline V CDR1 and CDR2: KGHSH, LQKENI. V lost 8 bases, J lost 0 bases, and 7 bases lay in between. The CDR3 protein is CASKQTTNEKLFF. In DNA, the CDR3 is TGTGCCAGCAAACAGACAACTAATGAAAAACTGTTTTTT.

To note about this clonotype: This may be a read error, as it is one base from a much larger clone. This chain joins TRBV20-1 and TRBJ2-7; 10 nucleotides line up with TRBD1. This CDR3 is 12 amino acids long. Germline loops: CDR1 DFQATT, CDR2 SNEGSKA (reference sequence). Trimming removed 6 bases from V and 7 bases from J; junction bases left unmatched: 6. CDR3 nucleotides: TGCAGTGCGGCTGGGACAGGGGAAGAGCAGTACTTC. The encoded protein is CSAAGTGEEQYF.

This clonotype has only a few counts. A much larger clone differs from this one at a single base, so this may be a read error. CDR3: CASSLTGGETQYF. CDR3 in DNA: TGTGCCAGCAGCTTAACAGGGGGAGAGACCCAGTACTTC. The rearrangement links TRBV7-8 to TRBJ2-5, with 8 bases lining up with TRBD1. Germline lookup yields CDR1 SGHVS and CDR2 FQNEAQ. The CDR3 spans 13 residues. Trimming cost V 2 bases and J 4 bases; bases outside gene matches: 0.

This clonotype showed up many times. The chain is built from TRBV6-1 and TRBJ2-3; 9 bases match TRBD2. Trimming at V came to 1 base and at J to 0 bases, leaving 11 bases not matched to a gene. This CDR3 spans 19 amino acids. Germline-derived CDR1 and CDR2 are MNHNS and SASEGT. The CDR3 loop reads CASSEVLSVAGVSTDTQYF. For the CDR3, the DNA is TGTGCCAGCAGTGAAGTTCTCTCGGTAGCGGGGGTTAGCACAGATACGCAGTATTTT.

There are many counts of this clonotype. V usage is TRBV7-9 and J usage is TRBJ2-2, with D hard to call. The CDR3 loop spans 12 amino acids. Trimming removed 4 bases at V and 7 bases at J, with 7 bases between. Germline V gene data show CDR1 as SEHNR and CDR2 as FQNEAQ (reference sequence). CDR3 bases: TGTGCCAGCAGCTCAATCGGCGGGGAGCTGTTTTTT. Translated: CASSSIGGELFF.

The chain combines TRBV11-3 with TRBJ1-1, with D perhaps TRBD1 (5 bases). This CDR3 spans 12 amino acids. Trimming removed 8 bases from V and 4 bases from J, with 11 bases in between. Germline values: CDR1 SGHNT, CDR2 YENEEA. CDR3 DNA: TGTGCCAGCTCCTCAGGGACCACTGAAGCTTTCTTT. Protein product: CASSSGTTEAFF.

This clonotype came up many times. The chain joins TRBV20-1 to TRBJ2-5, with D possibly TRBD2 on 7 matching bases. Trimming took off 1 base at V and 2 bases at J, with 14 bases between the two ends. This CDR3 is built from 15 residues. In germline, CDR1 is DFQATT, CDR2 SNEGSKA (reference sequence). This CDR3 reads CSARVRGRGQETQYF. CDR3 sequence (DNA): TGCAGTGCTAGAGTCCGGGGGCGGGGGCAAGAGACCCAGTACTTC.

This clonotype was counted ten times or more. The chain links TRBV5-1 to TRBJ2-5, with TRBD1 matching 8 bases. Germline V gene sequence: CDR1 SGHRS, CDR2 YFSETQ. This CDR3 region has 15 residues. The V segment lost 3 bases and the J segment 2 bases; nucleotides outside the gene matches: 6. CDR3 amino acids: CASSWTGMGQETQYF. The CDR3 DNA is TGCGCCAGCAGCTGGACAGGGATGGGGCAAGAGACCCAGTACTTC. Full variable domain (rest looked up from reference TRBV5-1 and TRBJ2-5): KAGVTQTPRYLIKTRGQQVTLSCSPISGHRSVSWYQQTPGQGLQFLFEYFSETQRNKGNFPGRFSGRQFSNSRSEMNVSTLELGDSALYLCASSWTGMGQETQYFGPGTRLLVL.

This clonotype was found many times. V and J are TRBV29-1 and TRBJ1-2; a possible D gene is TRBD1 (5 bases). The V gene lost 8 bases and the J gene lost 8 bases, with 12 bases spanning the gap. This CDR3 has 10 amino acids. The germline CDR1 and CDR2 sequences are SQVTM and ANQGSEA. The CDR3: CSFRGDGYTF. In DNA form, the CDR3 reads TGCAGCTTTCGTGGGGACGGCTACACCTTC. The entire variable domain, with the rest obtained from reference TRBV29-1 and TRBJ1-2, is as follows: SAVISQKPSRDICQRGTSLTIQCQVDSQVTMMFWYRQQPGQSLTLIATANQGSEATYESGFVIDKFPISRPNLTFSTLTVSNMSPEDSSIYLCSFRGDGYTFGSGTRLTVV.

At least ten counts were recorded for this clonotype. The chain carries TRBV5-1 and TRBJ2-1; 8 bases are a match to TRBD2. Germline V gene lookup returns CDR1 SGHRS and CDR2 YFSETQ. Trimming at V came to 3 bases and at J to 1 base, leaving 6 bases not matched to a gene. CDR3 length: 16 residues. In DNA form, the CDR3 reads TGCGCCAGCAGCTACCATAGCGGGATTTCCTACAATGAGCAGTTCTTC. Amino acid sequence: CASSYHSGISYNEQFF.

A note on this clonotype: A much larger clone lies one base from this, so it may be a read error. The V gene is TRBV7-8, the J gene TRBJ2-7; the match to TRBD1 covers 8 bases. The CDR3 has 17 amino acids. The germline V gene has CDR1 SGHVS and CDR2 FQNEAQ. J was trimmed by 2 bases and V by 5 bases; bases with no gene match: 14. In DNA form, the CDR3 reads TGTGCCAGCAGCCCAGGACAGGGTGACTCTCTCCCCTACGAGCAGTACTTC. This gives the protein CASSPGQGDSLPYEQYF.

This clonotype was found many times. The chain carries TRBV7-2 and TRBJ2-7; 9 bases match TRBD2. CDR1 is SGHTA and CDR2 is FQGNSA in the germline V gene. The ends lost 2 bases at V and 4 bases at J; junction bases unmatched: 0. The CDR3 has 13 residues. The CDR3 bases are TGTGCCAGCAGCTTACTAGCGGGGTACGAGCAGTACTTC. Translating it yields CASSLLAGYEQYF.

This clonotype was counted at least ten times. The rearrangement uses TRBV20-1 and TRBJ2-3, with a tentative D call TRBD2 (6 bases). V lost 3 bases, J lost 6 bases, and 13 bases lay in between. CDR3 length: 13 amino acids. The germline gives CDR1 DFQATT, CDR2 SNEGSKA (reference sequence). Written as DNA, the CDR3 is TGCAGTGCTAGTGTTCCGGCGGGGGATACGCAGTATTTT. Translating gives CSASVPAGDTQYF.

This clonotype has ten or more counts. The chain couples TRBV7-2 to TRBJ1-2; D ambiguous. The CDR3 has 13 amino acids. V dropped 2 bases and J dropped 5 bases, with 9 bases sitting between them. The germline CDR1 and CDR2 sequences are SGHTA and FQGNSA. DNA for the CDR3: TGTGCCAGCAGCTTATGGGGTGGATATGGCTACACCTTC. It is translated as CASSLWGGYGYTF.

This clonotype was recorded at least ten times. The J gene is TRBJ1-5, the V gene TRBV3-1, with D tentatively TRBD1 (6 bases). Germline V gene lookup returns CDR1 LGHDT and CDR2 YNNKEL (reference sequence). This CDR3 region has 14 residues. V lost 3 bases and J lost 6, with 12 bases in between. This CDR3 reads CASSHHREGQPQHF. CDR3 sequence (DNA): TGTGCCAGCAGCCACCACAGGGAGGGTCAGCCCCAGCATTTT. The whole variable domain, filled in from reference TRBV3-1 and TRBJ1-5, reads DTAVSQTPKYLVTQMGNDKSIKCEQNLGHDTMYWYKQDSKKFLKIMFSYNNKELIINETVPNRFSPKSPDKAHLNLHINSLELGDSAVYFCASSHHREGQPQHFGDGTRLSIL.

At least ten counts were recorded for this clonotype. V usage is TRBV7-9 and J usage is TRBJ1-1; no reliable D call. Deletions cut 6 bases from V and 3 bases from J, with 5 bases between. The CDR3 is made up of 11 amino acids. Germline values: CDR1 SEHNR, CDR2 FQNEAQ (reference sequence). CDR3 residues: CASSFDTEAFF. The CDR3 nucleotides read TGTGCCAGCAGTTTTGACACTGAAGCTTTCTTT.

This clonotype was seen many times. This chain connects TRBV5-1 to TRBJ2-7, with 9 bases fitting TRBD2. The CDR3 is 15 residues long. Germline assignment: CDR1 SGHRS and CDR2 YFSETQ. The J segment lost 5 bases and the V segment lost 0 bases, leaving 6 bases of the junction unmatched. This chain's CDR3 is CASSLAAGLANEQYF. DNA of the CDR3: TGCGCCAGCAGCTTGGCCGCAGGACTAGCGAACGAGCAGTACTTC.

This clonotype was detected ten times or more. The rearrangement uses TRBV5-1 and TRBJ2-5; TRBD1 aligns across 7 bases. CDR3 length: 15 residues. Germline CDR1 is SGHRS and CDR2 is YFSETQ. Trimming removed 5 bases from V and 6 bases from J; junction bases left unmatched: 13. The CDR3 loop is CASRQVVQGEKTQYF. CDR3 nucleotide sequence: TGCGCCAGCAGGCAAGTTGTGCAGGGGGAGAAGACCCAGTACTTC.

As for this clonotype: With a much larger clone just one base away, this may be a read error. This chain links TRBV5-1 with TRBJ1-5; 7 nucleotides match TRBD1. Per germline, CDR1 SGHRS and CDR2 YFSETQ. The CDR3 loop spans 14 amino acids. In nucleotides, the CDR3 is TGCGCCAGCAGCTATCAGGGGGGCAATCAGCCCCAGAATTTT. Encoded protein: CASSYQGGNQPQNF.

This clonotype was observed a handful of times. The CDR3 sequence: CASSLGQFNSGKNIYF. The CDR3 nucleotides read TGCGCCAGCAGCTTGGGCCAGTTTAACTCTGGAAAAAACATATATTTT. This chain joins TRBV5-1 and TRBJ1-3; the D is unclear. Trimming shortened V by 0 bases and J by 12 bases, and 22 bases separated the two germline ends. Germline CDR1 reads SGHRS; CDR2 reads YFSETQ. The CDR3 is made up of 16 amino acids. The whole variable domain, remainder taken from reference TRBV5-1 and TRBJ1-3, is KAGVTQTPRYLIKTRGQQVTLSCSPISGHRSVSWYQQTPGQGLQFLFEYFSETQRNKGNFPGRFSGRQFSNSRSEMNVSTLELGDSALYLCASSLGQFNSGKNIYFGEGSWLTVV.

There are many counts of this clonotype. The CDR3 sequence: CASSFSEGGIQYF. The DNA for the CDR3 is TGCGCCAGCAGCTTCAGTGAGGGAGGCATTCAGTACTTC. The V gene is TRBV5-1, the J gene TRBJ2-4; tentatively, D is TRBD2 (6 bases). V was cut by 2 bases and J by 9 bases, with 12 bases left in between. The CDR3 covers 13 residues. Germline CDR1 SGHRS, CDR2 YFSETQ.

This clonotype occurred many times. The rearrangement uses TRBV12-3 or TRBV12-4 and TRBJ2-3; 7 bases line up with TRBD1. This CDR3 has 14 amino acids. Trimming cost V 5 bases and J 6 bases; bases outside gene matches: 8. The CDR3 reads CASSADRARDTQYF. The CDR3 DNA is TGTGCCAGCAGTGCTGACAGGGCTCGCGATACGCAGTATTTT.

This clonotype was observed at least ten times. V is TRBV20-1 and J is TRBJ1-4; 10 positions agree with TRBD1. CDR1 is DFQATT, CDR2 SNEGSKA, per germline (reference sequence). CDR3 length: 15 residues. The V segment lost 5 bases and the J segment 6 bases; nucleotides outside the gene matches: 9. The chain's CDR3 is CSAHPSGTGDEKLFF. CDR3 DNA sequence: TGCAGTGCTCACCCCTCCGGGACAGGGGATGAAAAACTGTTTTTT.

In this sample, this clonotype is medium-sized. V and J are TRBV5-6 and TRBJ2-3; D unclear. This CDR3 comprises 13 residues. CDR1 and CDR2 from the germline V gene are SGHDT and YYEEEE. Trimming took off 3 bases at V and 4 bases at J, with 9 bases between the two ends. The chain's CDR3 is CASSSVTADTQYF. CDR3 nucleotides: TGTGCCAGCAGCTCCGTAACCGCAGATACGCAGTATTTT. Based on the CDR3 plus reference TRBV5-6 and TRBJ2-3, the full variable domain is DAGVTQSPTHLIKTRGQQVTLRCSPKSGHDTVSWYQQALGQGPQFIFQYYEEEERQRGNFPDRFSGHQFPNYSSELNVNALLLGDSALYLCASSSVTADTQYFGPGTRLTVL.

This clonotype came up many times. The rearrangement links TRBV29-1 to TRBJ1-4, with 7 bases that match TRBD1. The CDR3 consists of 13 residues. From germline, CDR1 is SQVTM and CDR2 ANQGSEA. V gave up 7 bases and J gave up 8 bases; unmatched junction bases: 10. The chain's CDR3 is CSAEGAKGEKLFF. Written as DNA, the CDR3 is TGCAGCGCCGAGGGGGCGAAAGGGGAAAAACTGTTTTTT.

In its sample, this clonotype was seen many times. The CDR3 loop reads CASSNFRGGGLGTQYF. As DNA, the CDR3 is TGTGCCAGCAGCAACTTCCGCGGGGGGGGTTTAGGTACGCAGTATTTT. V and J are TRBV7-9 and TRBJ2-3; TRBD2 agrees at 9 bases. The junction had 14 bases not matched to a gene; V was cut back by 5 bases and J by 8 bases. The CDR3 has 16 amino acids. CDR1 SEHNR and CDR2 FQNEAQ come from the germline V gene (reference sequence). Full variable domain (remainder filled in from reference TRBV7-9 and TRBJ2-3): DTGVSQNPRHKITKRGQNVTFRCDPISEHNRLYWYRQTLGQGPEFLTYFQNEAQLEKSRLLSDRFSAERPKGSFSTLEIQRTEQGDSAMYLCASSNFRGGGLGTQYFGPGTRLTVL.

At least ten counts were recorded for this clonotype. In nucleotides, the CDR3 is TGTGCCAGCAGCAAGGAATATGGCTACACCTTC. This gives the protein CASSKEYGYTF. The V gene is TRBV7-9, the J gene TRBJ1-2, with D uncertain. CDR1 and CDR2 from the germline V gene are SEHNR and FQNEAQ (reference sequence). CDR3 length: 11 amino acids. V shed 5 bases and J shed 5 bases, with 6 bases lying between them.

This clonotype was seen ten or more times. This sequence joins TRBV12-3 or TRBV12-4 and TRBJ1-1, with 7 positions matching TRBD1. J gave up 5 bases and V 4 bases, and 7 bases lay outside the gene matches. The CDR3 length is 14 residues. CDR3 nucleotides: TGTGCCAGCAGTTCCTTAGACAGGGCTACTGAAGCTTTCTTT. Protein: CASSSLDRATEAFF.